The 14 T cell receptor beta chains below were found in one sample sequenced in a study of T-cell memory formation after mild COVID-19. TCRdb analysed the 5' RACE reads with MiXCR anew, one entry per CDR3 protein. The sample records over 400,000 distinct CDR3 sequences, 20% to 30% being singletons. Sequenced material: PBMCs or a T cell subset sorted from them (not recorded which). The receptors were sampled from an adult woman who had mild COVID-19 (a few samples of this study predate the infection). Cell type and time point are not known.

To note about this clonotype: This likely comes from a read error, as the CDR3 has no conserved phenylalanine or tryptophan at its end. This chain connects TRBV2 to TRBJ2-7, with D unclear. Germline loops: CDR1 SNHLY, CDR2 FYNNEI. The ends were cut back, 1 base at V and 0 bases at J, with 7 bases in the middle. There are 14 residues in the CDR3. CDR3 region: CASSEDSLSYEQYS. CDR3 sequence (DNA): TGTGCCAGCAGTGAAGACTCCCTCTCCTACGAGCAGTACTCC.

CDR3 sequence (DNA): TGTGCCAGCAGCTCACCTCCGGGACAGGACACAGATACGCAGTATTTT. Translated: CASSSPPGQDTDTQYF. The chain employs TRBV7-9 and TRBJ2-3; 8 bases match TRBD1. Germline loops: CDR1 SEHNR, CDR2 FQNEAQ (reference sequence). CDR3 length: 16 residues. J lost 2 bases, V lost 4 bases, and 8 bases had no gene match.

The chain couples TRBV9 to TRBJ2-2; D gene uncertain. Germline CDR1 reads SGDLS; CDR2 reads YYNGEE. The CDR3 extends over 16 amino acids. V was clipped by 4 bases and J by 4 bases, with 17 bases between them. The CDR3 coding sequence is TGTGCCAGCAGCTCCCGGAGCGCGGTCACCACCGGGGAGCTGTTTTTT. It specifies CASSSRSAVTTGELFF.

This clonotype was seen a handful of times. The rearrangement uses TRBV20-1 and TRBJ2-5, with 11 bases lining up with TRBD2. The V gene's germline CDR1 is DFQATT and CDR2 SNEGSKA (reference sequence). With 2 bases clipped from V and 3 bases from J, the junction kept 14 bases outside the gene matches. The CDR3 contains 18 residues. CDR3 region: CSARQLAGDLGSEETQYF. The CDR3 region has the DNA TGCAGTGCTAGACAACTAGCGGGGGACTTAGGTTCCGAAGAGACCCAGTACTTC.

Many counts were recorded for this clonotype. The junction shows a germline mismatch at one end, possibly a read error. The CDR3 DNA sequence: TGTGCCAGCAGCTTAGGACAGGGGGCGGACGAGCAGTACTTC. This encodes CASSLGQGADEQYF. This chain joins TRBV5-1 and TRBJ2-7, with 11 bases matching TRBD1. This CDR3 region has 14 residues. Germline V lookup: CDR1 SGHRS, CDR2 YFSETQ.

This clonotype was detected a few times. The chain combines TRBV19 with TRBJ1-5, with TRBD1 matching 8 bases. Germline CDR1 reads LNHDA; CDR2 reads SQIVND (reference sequence). V lost 3 bases and J lost 6; bases outside the gene matches: 7. This CDR3 has 15 residues. The CDR3 sequence is CASSIPWTGLQPQHF. In DNA form, the CDR3 reads TGTGCCAGTAGTATCCCGTGGACAGGGCTTCAGCCCCAGCATTTT.

This clonotype was seen a handful of times. This chain links TRBV5-1 with TRBJ1-1, with 8 bases identical to TRBD1. V was clipped by 4 bases and J by 10 bases; unmatched bases: 9. The CDR3 loop spans 13 amino acids. In germline, CDR1 is SGHRS, CDR2 YFSETQ. CDR3 protein: CASSERQGSLAFF. For the CDR3, the DNA is TGCGCCAGCAGCGAGCGACAGGGGAGTTTAGCTTTCTTT.

The chain carries TRBV5-1 and TRBJ2-7; D remains ambiguous. V lost 6 bases and J 6 bases, leaving 16 bases between the germline ends. The germline gives CDR1 SGHRS, CDR2 YFSETQ. The CDR3 covers 13 residues. CDR3 DNA: TGCGCCAGCACCGGACGTTGGGTTAGCGAGCAGTACTTC. Translating gives CASTGRWVSEQYF.

The DNA of the CDR3 is TGTGCCAGCAGCGCCGGACGACAAGAGACCCAGTACTTC. It yields the protein CASSAGRQETQYF. The chain uses TRBV7-7 and TRBJ2-5; D gene ambiguous. This CDR3 has 13 residues. Germline CDR1 reads SSHAT; CDR2 reads FNYEAQ (reference sequence). V was cut by 5 bases and J by 2 bases, with 9 bases left in between.

This clonotype has a handful of counts. This chain connects TRBV9 to TRBJ2-7, with D perhaps given as TRBD1 or TRBD2 (5 bases each). Germline CDR1 reads SGDLS; CDR2 reads YYNGEE. V was pared by 0 bases and J by 3 bases, with 10 bases between. The CDR3 loop spans 14 amino acids. The CDR3 DNA reads TGTGCCAGCAGCGTAGCCCGGGACGGCTACGAGCAGTACTTC. Its protein product is CASSVARDGYEQYF.

V usage is TRBV6-1 and J usage is TRBJ1-2; TRBD1 matches at 10 bases. Per germline, CDR1 MNHNS and CDR2 SASEGT. CDR3 length: 14 amino acids. V was pared by 5 bases and J by 6 bases, with 6 bases of the junction left unmatched. The CDR3 sequence: CASSPRDRGHGYTF. Here the CDR3 DNA reads TGTGCCAGCAGTCCAAGGGACAGGGGACATGGCTACACCTTC.

This clonotype was detected only a few times. The rearrangement links TRBV19 to TRBJ2-7; maybe TRBD1 (6 bases). CDR1 LNHDA and CDR2 SQIVND come from the germline V gene (reference sequence). The length of the CDR3 is 15 residues. V dropped 10 bases and J dropped 0 bases, with 19 bases sitting between them. The CDR3 sequence: CATRHNRDNSYEQYF. The DNA for the CDR3 is TGTGCCACCCGCCACAACCGGGACAACTCCTACGAGCAGTACTTC.

V is TRBV9 and J is TRBJ2-3, with 7 positions matching TRBD2. The CDR3 contains 11 residues. With V trimmed by 10 bases and J by 6 bases, 5 bases remained unmatched. Per germline, CDR1 SGDLS and CDR2 YYNGEE. CDR3 in amino acids: CAGGDSDTQYF. For the CDR3, the DNA is TGTGCCGGGGGGGATTCCGATACGCAGTATTTT.

This clonotype appeared a few times. The chain is built from TRBV7-6 and TRBJ2-1; 9 nucleotides align to TRBD1. The germline V gene encodes CDR1 SGHVS and CDR2 FNYEAQ. The CDR3 has 15 residues. V shed 5 bases and J 10 bases; nucleotides not matched to a gene: 12. The CDR3 loop reads CASSLPGQGVGEQFF. The CDR3 DNA reads as TGTGCCAGCAGCCTCCCGGGACAGGGTGTCGGGGAGCAGTTCTTC.